This T cell receptor (beta chain) was recovered during a study of blood T cells in healthy people across ages. General observations from the study: With age, beta diversity per million T cells declined roughly linearly, significantly by over 35.

PBMCs, at least 6.5 million per sample, were isolated. On this clonotype itself: Its antigen is currently unknown.

Trimming removed 3 bases from V and 7 bases from J; junction bases left unmatched: 12. The CDR3 covers 16 residues. In germline, CDR1 is MNHNS, CDR2 SASEGT. Then a second PCR, running about 7 to 11 cycles, was carried out with a sample-barcoded 5' primer and a J-beta primer mix. Each single sample gave us at least 3 million CDR3-containing paired-end reads. TCRdb ran MiXCR on the 5' RACE reads and lists one entry per CDR3 protein. The profile shows around 1,600,000 distinct CDR3 sequences, about 45% of them singletons. The receptor was derived from a woman aged 18 to 35 in good health. The chain links TRBV6-1 to TRBJ2-1, with TRBD1 identical over 7 bases. The sequenced material came from blood. CDR3 residues: CASSDGGWYRGNEQFF. The CDR3 bases are TGTGCCAGCAGTGATGGTGGGTGGTACAGGGGTAATGAGCAGTTCTTC.